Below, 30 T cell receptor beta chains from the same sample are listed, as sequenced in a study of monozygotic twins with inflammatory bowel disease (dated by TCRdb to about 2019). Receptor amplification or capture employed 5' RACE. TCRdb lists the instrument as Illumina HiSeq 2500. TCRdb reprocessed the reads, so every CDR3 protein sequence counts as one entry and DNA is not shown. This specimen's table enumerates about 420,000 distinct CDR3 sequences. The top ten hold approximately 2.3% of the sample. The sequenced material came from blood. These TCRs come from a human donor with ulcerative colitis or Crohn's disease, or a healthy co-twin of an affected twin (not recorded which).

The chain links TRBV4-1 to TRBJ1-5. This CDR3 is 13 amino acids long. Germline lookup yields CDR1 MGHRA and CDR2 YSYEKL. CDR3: CASSHLVNQPQHF.

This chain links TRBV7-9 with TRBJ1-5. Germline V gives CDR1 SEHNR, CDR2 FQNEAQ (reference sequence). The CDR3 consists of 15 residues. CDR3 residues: CASSLGNGGNQPQHF.

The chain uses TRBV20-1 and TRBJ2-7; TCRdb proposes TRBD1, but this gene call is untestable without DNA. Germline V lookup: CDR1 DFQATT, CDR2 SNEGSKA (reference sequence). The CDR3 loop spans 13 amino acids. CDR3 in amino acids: CSAPDRVIYEQYF.

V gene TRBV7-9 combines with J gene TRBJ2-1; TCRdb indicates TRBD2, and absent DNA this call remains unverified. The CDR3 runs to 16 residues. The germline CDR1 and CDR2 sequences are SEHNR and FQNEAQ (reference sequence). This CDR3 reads CASSPDLAGGMNEQFF. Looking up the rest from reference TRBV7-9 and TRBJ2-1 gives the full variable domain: DTGVSQNPRHKITKRGQNVTFRCDPISEHNRLYWYRQTLGQGPEFLTYFQNEAQLEKSRLLSDRFSAERPKGSFSTLEIQRTEQGDSAMYLCASSPDLAGGMNEQFFGPGTRLTVL.

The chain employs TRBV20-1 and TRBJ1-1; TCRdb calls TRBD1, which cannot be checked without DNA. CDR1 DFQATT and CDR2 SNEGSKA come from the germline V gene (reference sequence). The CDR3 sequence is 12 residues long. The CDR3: CSAPGYNTEAFF.

CDR3: CASSRTTSGGALSYEQYF. The V call is TRBV5-1, the J call TRBJ2-7; the TCRdb call, TRBD2, lacks DNA for checking. This CDR3 is 18 amino acids long. CDR1 SGHRS and CDR2 YFSETQ come from the germline V gene.

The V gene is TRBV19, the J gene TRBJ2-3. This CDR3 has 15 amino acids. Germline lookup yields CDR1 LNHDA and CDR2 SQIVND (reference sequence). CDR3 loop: CASSIQPVLRDTQYF.

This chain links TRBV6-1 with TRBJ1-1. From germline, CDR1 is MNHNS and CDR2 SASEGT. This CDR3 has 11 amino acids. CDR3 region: CATCGNTEAFF.

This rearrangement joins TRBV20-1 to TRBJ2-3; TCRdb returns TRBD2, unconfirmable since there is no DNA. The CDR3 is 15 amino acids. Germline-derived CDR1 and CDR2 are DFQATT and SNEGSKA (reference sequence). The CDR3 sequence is CSAPVLAENTDTQYF.

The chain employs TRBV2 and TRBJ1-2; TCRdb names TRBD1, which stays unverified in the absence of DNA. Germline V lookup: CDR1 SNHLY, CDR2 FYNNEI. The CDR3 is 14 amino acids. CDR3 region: CASSVQGADYGYTF. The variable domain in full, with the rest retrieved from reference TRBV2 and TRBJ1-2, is EPEVTQTPSHQVTQMGQEVILRCVPISNHLYFYWYRQILGQKVEFLVSFYNNEISEKSEIFDDQFSVERPDGSNFTLKIRSTKLEDSAMYFCASSVQGADYGYTFGSGTRLTVV.

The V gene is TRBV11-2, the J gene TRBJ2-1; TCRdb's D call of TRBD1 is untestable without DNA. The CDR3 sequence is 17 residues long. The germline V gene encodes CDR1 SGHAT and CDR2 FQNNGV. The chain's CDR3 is CASTGGTGALLYNEQFF.

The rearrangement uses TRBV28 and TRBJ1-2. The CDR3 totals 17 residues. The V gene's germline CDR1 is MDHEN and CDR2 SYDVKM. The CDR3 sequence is CASISRLEPVSNYGYTF.

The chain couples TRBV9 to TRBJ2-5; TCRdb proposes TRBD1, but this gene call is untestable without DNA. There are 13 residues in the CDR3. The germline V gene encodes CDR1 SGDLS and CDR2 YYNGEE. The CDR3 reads CASSVEIGGTQYF.

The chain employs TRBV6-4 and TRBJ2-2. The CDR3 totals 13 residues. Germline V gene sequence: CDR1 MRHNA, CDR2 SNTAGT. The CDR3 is CASSDSNSGELFF.

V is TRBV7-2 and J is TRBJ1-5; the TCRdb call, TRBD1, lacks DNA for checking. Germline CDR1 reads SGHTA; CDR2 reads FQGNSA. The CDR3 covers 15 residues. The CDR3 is CASSLSGGDHQPQHF. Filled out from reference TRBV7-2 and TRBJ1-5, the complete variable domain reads GAGVSQSPSNKVTEKGKDVELRCDPISGHTALYWYRQSLGQGLEFLIYFQGNSAPDKSGLPSDRFSAERTGGSVSTLTIQRTQQEDSAVYLCASSLSGGDHQPQHFGDGTRLSIL.

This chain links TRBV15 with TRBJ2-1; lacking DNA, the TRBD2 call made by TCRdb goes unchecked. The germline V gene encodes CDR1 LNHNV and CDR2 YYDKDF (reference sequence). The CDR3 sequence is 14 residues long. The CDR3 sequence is CATSSTSGGNEQFF.

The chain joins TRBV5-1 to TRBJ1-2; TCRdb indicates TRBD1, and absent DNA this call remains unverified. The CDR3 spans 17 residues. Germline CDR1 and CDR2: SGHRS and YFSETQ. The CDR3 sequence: CASSLPGTARPSGGYTF.

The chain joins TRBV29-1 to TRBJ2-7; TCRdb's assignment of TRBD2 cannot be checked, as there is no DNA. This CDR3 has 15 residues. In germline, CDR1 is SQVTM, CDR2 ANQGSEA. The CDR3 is CSARFRTSSTYEQYF.

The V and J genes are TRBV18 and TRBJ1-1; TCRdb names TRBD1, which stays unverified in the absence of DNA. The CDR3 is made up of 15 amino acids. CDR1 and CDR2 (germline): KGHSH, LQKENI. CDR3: CASSPTGTRNTEAFF. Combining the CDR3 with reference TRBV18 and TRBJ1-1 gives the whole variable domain NAGVMQNPRHLVRRRGQEARLRCSPMKGHSHVYWYRQLPEEGLKFMVYLQKENIIDESGMPKERFSAEFPKEGPSILRIQQVVRGDSAAYFCASSPTGTRNTEAFFGQGTRLTVV.

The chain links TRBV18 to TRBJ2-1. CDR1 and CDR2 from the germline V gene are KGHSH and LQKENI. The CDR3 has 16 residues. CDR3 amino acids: CASSPRKKISYNEQFF.

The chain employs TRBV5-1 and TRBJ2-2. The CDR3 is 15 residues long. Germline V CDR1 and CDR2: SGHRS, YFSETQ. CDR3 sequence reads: CASRENSGNTGELFF.

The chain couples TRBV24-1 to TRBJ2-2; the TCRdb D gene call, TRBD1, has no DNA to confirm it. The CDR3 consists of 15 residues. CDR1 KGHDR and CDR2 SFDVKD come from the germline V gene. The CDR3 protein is CATSDPGRNTGELFF.

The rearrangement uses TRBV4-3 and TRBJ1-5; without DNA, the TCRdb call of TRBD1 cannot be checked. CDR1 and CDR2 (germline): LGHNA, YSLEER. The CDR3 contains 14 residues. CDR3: CASSQGDRDQPQHF.

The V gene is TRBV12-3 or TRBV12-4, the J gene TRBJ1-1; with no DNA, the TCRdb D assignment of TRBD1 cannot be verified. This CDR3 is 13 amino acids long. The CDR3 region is CASSDAGVAEAFF.

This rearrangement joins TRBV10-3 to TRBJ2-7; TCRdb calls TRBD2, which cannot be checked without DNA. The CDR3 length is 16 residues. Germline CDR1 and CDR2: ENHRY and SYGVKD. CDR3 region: CAISESWGGRAYEQYF.

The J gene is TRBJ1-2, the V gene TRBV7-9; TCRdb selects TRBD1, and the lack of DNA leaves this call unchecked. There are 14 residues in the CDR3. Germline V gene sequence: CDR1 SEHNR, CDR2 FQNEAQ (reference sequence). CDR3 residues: CASSLDLDRVGYTF.

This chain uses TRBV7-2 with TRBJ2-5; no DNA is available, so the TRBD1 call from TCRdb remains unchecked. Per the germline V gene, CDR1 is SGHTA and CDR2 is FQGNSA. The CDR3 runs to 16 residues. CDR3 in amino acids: CASSLGGRSVQETQYF.

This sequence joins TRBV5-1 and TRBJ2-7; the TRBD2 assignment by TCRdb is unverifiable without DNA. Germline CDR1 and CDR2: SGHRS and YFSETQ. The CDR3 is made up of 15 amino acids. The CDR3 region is CASSVIAGVGYEQYF.

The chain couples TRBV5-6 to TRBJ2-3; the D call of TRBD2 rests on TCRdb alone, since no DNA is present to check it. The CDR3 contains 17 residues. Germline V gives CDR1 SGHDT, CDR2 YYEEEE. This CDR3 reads CASSFYGGGPSTDTQYF. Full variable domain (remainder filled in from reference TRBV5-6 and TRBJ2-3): DAGVTQSPTHLIKTRGQQVTLRCSPKSGHDTVSWYQQALGQGPQFIFQYYEEEERQRGNFPDRFSGHQFPNYSSELNVNALLLGDSALYLCASSFYGGGPSTDTQYFGPGTRLTVL.

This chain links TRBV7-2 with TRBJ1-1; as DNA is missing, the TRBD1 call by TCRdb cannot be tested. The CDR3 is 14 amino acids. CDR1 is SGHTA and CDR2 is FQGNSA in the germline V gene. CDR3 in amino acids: CASTPGAANTEAFF.